What follows describes a single T cell receptor beta chain. The entry originates in a study of blood T cell repertoires in COVID-19. Study-wide context: Researchers got acute and convalescent COVID-19 samples from the United States, Italy and Spain. Sources were T cells, B-cell-depleted T cells, or PBMCs; the material itself was cDNA or gDNA.

In the original workflow: Using reference gene primer amplification, nucleated cell counts were estimated. Profiled with immunoSEQ multiplex PCR; TCRdb holds only in-frame clones, not every one. That table supplies the V and J calls and clone size; D and trimming were determined from the DNA. This sample yields more than 55,000 clones, of which less than 90% are seen a single time; 4.4% belongs to the top ten. Trimming shortened V by 1 base and J by 4 bases, and 9 bases separated the two germline ends. The CDR3 length is 14 residues. CDR1 is SGHRS, CDR2 YFSETQ, per germline. The chain has TRBV5-1 and TRBJ1-3; D is unresolved. The origin of this receptor is a man aged 50 to 59 with active COVID-19. The sequenced material came from peripheral blood. The CDR3 reads CASSLRGSGNTIYF. CDR3 nucleotide sequence: TGCGCCAGCAGCTTGAGAGGCAGCGGAAACACCATATATTTT.